The 24 T cell receptor beta chains presented below share a single source sample, sequenced in a study of blood T cell repertoires in COVID-19. The method was immunoSEQ multiplex PCR; TCRdb's version includes in-frame clones alone and lacks a portion of them. The table lists roughly 220,000 clones, approximately 84% of them singletons. Sequencing was carried out using PBMCs or T cells enriched from blood (not recorded which). The receptors here all came from a man in his forties or fifties who had recovered from COVID-19.

The gene calls are TRBV30 and TRBJ1-2, with 10 bases matching TRBD1. V dropped 3 bases and J dropped 6; count of bases not matched to a gene: 16. The CDR3 runs to 17 residues. Germline CDR1 GTSNPN, CDR2 SVGIG (reference sequence). CDR3 nucleotide sequence: TGTGCCTGGAGCTACCGGGACAGGGGTCTTGCTTATCATGGCTACACCTTC. As protein: CAWSYRDRGLAYHGYTF.

In DNA form, the CDR3 reads TGTGCCAGCAGCGGCCCCAGCGGGAGGGGATCCTACGAGCAGTACTTC. Translating it yields CASSGPSGRGSYEQYF. The chain carries TRBV9 and TRBJ2-7; 10 bases align to TRBD2. This CDR3 comprises 16 residues. J was trimmed by 1 base and V by 3 bases; bases with no gene match: 7. Germline CDR1 SGDLS, CDR2 YYNGEE.

This sequence joins TRBV30 and TRBJ1-1; the D gene is possibly TRBD1 (5 bases). The germline V and J ends were trimmed by 5 bases and 4 bases, with 14 bases remaining between them. This CDR3 is built from 13 residues. Germline V gene data show CDR1 as GTSNPN and CDR2 as SVGIG (reference sequence). The CDR3 loop is CAWDSGWGTEAFF. The CDR3, as DNA: TGTGCCTGGGATTCAGGGTGGGGCACTGAAGCTTTCTTT.

The gene calls are TRBV3-1 (or the pseudogene TRBV3-2) and TRBJ1-1; TRBD1 matches at 7 bases. CDR3 length: 15 amino acids. After removal of 3 bases from V and 0 bases from J, the junction contained 4 bases not matched to a gene. The germline V gene encodes CDR1 LGHDT and CDR2 YNNKEL (reference sequence). CDR3 nucleotides: TGTGCCAGCAGCCACTGGGGACAGATGAACACTGAAGCTTTCTTT. This translates into CASSHWGQMNTEAFF.

The chain couples TRBV27 to TRBJ2-7; 7 bases are shared with TRBD1. CDR3 size: 14 residues. The V segment lost 8 bases and the J segment 2 bases; nucleotides outside the gene matches: 9. The V gene's germline CDR1 is MNHEY and CDR2 SMNVEV (reference sequence). CDR3 protein: CASARWTGTYEQYF. CDR3 DNA: TGTGCCAGCGCGCGGTGGACAGGAACCTACGAGCAGTACTTC.

V usage is TRBV9 and J usage is TRBJ2-2; possibly TRBD2 for D (5 bases). Trimming took off 0 bases at V and 6 bases at J, with 12 bases between the two ends. In germline, CDR1 is SGDLS, CDR2 YYNGEE. This CDR3 is 15 amino acids long. Here the CDR3 DNA reads TGTGCCAGCAGCGTAGTTTCGGGGAATTCCGGGGAGCTGTTTTTT. This gives the protein CASSVVSGNSGELFF.

The chain joins TRBV27 to TRBJ1-1, with 7 bases aligning to TRBD1. The V gene's germline CDR1 is MNHEY and CDR2 SMNVEV (reference sequence). The CDR3 length is 14 residues. Trimming took 10 bases from V and 11 from J; bases not matched to a gene: 19. CDR3 DNA sequence: TGTGCCACTACCACCCTGAGGGGGCGCTTCATGGCTTTCTTT. It codes for CATTTLRGRFMAFF.

The V gene is TRBV28, the J gene TRBJ2-7; D uncertain. V lost 7 bases, J lost 1 base, and 17 bases lay in between. Germline V gene sequence: CDR1 MDHEN, CDR2 SYDVKM. CDR3 length: 15 residues. In DNA, the CDR3 is TGTGCCAGCAATGGCGGCGGAATCTTATCCTACGAGCAGTACTTC. It codes for CASNGGGILSYEQYF.

The chain combines TRBV11-3 with TRBJ2-1; D is undetermined. Germline V gene data show CDR1 as SGHNT and CDR2 as YENEEA. The CDR3 is 13 residues long. V lost 0 bases, J lost 3 bases, and 3 bases lay in between. CDR3 in amino acids: CASSLDYYNEQFF. CDR3 coding DNA: TGTGCCAGCAGCTTAGACTACTACAATGAGCAGTTCTTC.

This chain links TRBV28 with TRBJ1-5; no clear D. V lost 2 bases and J 0 bases, leaving 11 bases between the germline ends. The CDR3 sequence is 16 residues long. Germline-derived CDR1 and CDR2 are MDHEN and SYDVKM. The CDR3 nucleotides are TGTGCCAGCAGTTTAGTGGCAGATTATAGCAATCAGCCCCAGCATTTT. Protein sequence: CASSLVADYSNQPQHF.

The rearrangement joins TRBV3-1 (or the pseudogene TRBV3-2) to TRBJ2-5; D is uncertain. Between the trimmed V and J ends, which lost 4 bases and 1 base, there was a span of 7 bases. The length of the CDR3 is 13 residues. Germline V gene data show CDR1 as LGHDT and CDR2 as YNNKEL (reference sequence). This CDR3 reads CASSPQLQETQYF. The CDR3 coding sequence is TGTGCCAGCAGCCCCCAACTCCAAGAGACCCAGTACTTC.

The CDR3 region has the DNA TGCGCCAGCAGCTTGGGACAGGGGGTATCCGGGGAGCTGTTTTTT. This gives the protein CASSLGQGVSGELFF. The chain employs TRBV5-1 and TRBJ2-2; 9 positions agree with TRBD1. Trimming at V came to 0 bases and at J to 6 bases, leaving 3 bases not matched to a gene. Germline CDR1 is SGHRS and CDR2 is YFSETQ. The CDR3 is 15 amino acids. Complete variable domain (other parts from reference TRBV5-1 and TRBJ2-2): KAGVTQTPRYLIKTRGQQVTLSCSPISGHRSVSWYQQTPGQGLQFLFEYFSETQRNKGNFPGRFSGRQFSNSRSEMNVSTLELGDSALYLCASSLGQGVSGELFFGEGSRLTVL.

The chain recombines TRBV5-8 with TRBJ1-1; no definite D call. Germline lookup yields CDR1 SGHTS and CDR2 YDEGEE. Deletions cut 4 bases from V and 4 bases from J, with 14 bases between. This CDR3 has 14 residues. This CDR3 is CASSPLSVGTEAFF. As DNA, the CDR3 is TGTGCCAGCAGCCCCCTCAGCGTGGGCACTGAAGCTTTCTTT.

The rearrangement uses TRBV2 and TRBJ2-5, with D possibly being TRBD1 (6 bases). From germline, CDR1 is SNHLY and CDR2 FYNNEI. The V gene lost 4 bases and the J gene lost 5 bases, with 17 bases spanning the gap. The CDR3 has 15 amino acids. The CDR3 protein is CASSGGWQGRETQYF. The CDR3 DNA follows: TGTGCCAGCAGTGGGGGTTGGCAGGGGCGGGAGACCCAGTACTTC.

Turning to this clone: The junction differs from germline at one of its ends, possibly a read error. The chain couples TRBV9 to TRBJ1-2; D is perhaps TRBD1 (5 bases). The CDR3 loop spans 13 amino acids. Germline V gene lookup returns CDR1 SGDLS and CDR2 YYNGEE. The CDR3 sequence is CASSFLGTYDYTF. The CDR3, as DNA: TGTGCCAGCAGCTTCCTCGGGACTTATGACTACACCTTC.

In its sample, this clone was seen a few times. The chain combines TRBV10-3 with TRBJ2-2; weak D call: TRBD2 (6 bases). The V gene's germline CDR1 is ENHRY and CDR2 SYGVKD. This CDR3 comprises 14 residues. V lost 6 bases and J lost 5, with 13 bases in between. The CDR3 spells CAISGEVRTGELFF. Here the CDR3 DNA reads TGTGCCATCAGCGGGGAGGTTAGGACCGGGGAGCTGTTTTTT.

A remark on this clone: Other DNA variants within this sample encode the same CDR3. The chain joins TRBV7-3 to TRBJ2-2, with TRBD1 as a possible D gene (6 bases). Germline values: CDR1 SGHTA, CDR2 FQGTGA. CDR3 size: 12 residues. V was pared by 5 bases and J by 5 bases, with 6 bases between. The CDR3 here is CASSQGTGELFF. CDR3 DNA: TGTGCCAGCAGCCAGGGGACCGGGGAGCTGTTTTTT.

The J gene is TRBJ1-1, the V gene TRBV14; D unresolved. This CDR3 has 13 residues. From germline, CDR1 is SGHDN and CDR2 FVKESK. The germline V and J ends were trimmed by 1 base and 6 bases, with 9 bases remaining between them. Written as DNA, the CDR3 is TGTGCCAGCAGCCAAGTACTCGGGGCTGAAGCTTTCTTT. Its translation is CASSQVLGAEAFF.

In this sample, this clone turned up once. This rearrangement joins TRBV28 to TRBJ2-7; D possibly corresponds to TRBD2 (6 bases). Germline V gene lookup returns CDR1 MDHEN and CDR2 SYDVKM. Trimming cost V 5 bases and J 4 bases, with 6 bases left between them. The length of the CDR3 is 11 residues. The CDR3 sequence: CASSGGYEQYF. CDR3 DNA sequence: TGTGCCAGCAGTGGGGGGTACGAGCAGTACTTC.

This chain uses TRBV5-5 with TRBJ1-5; a weak D match, TRBD1 (5 bases). Trimming removed 4 bases at V and 6 bases at J, with 11 bases between. Germline V gene data show CDR1 as SGHKS and CDR2 as YYEKEE (reference sequence). This CDR3 comprises 13 residues. The CDR3 bases are TGTGCCAGCAGCCCGGGGACTGCTCAGCCCCAGCATTTT. Its protein product is CASSPGTAQPQHF.

J is TRBJ1-4 and V is TRBV18; no clear D. The V end was cut by 8 bases, the J end by 0 bases, with 10 bases between. Germline V gene data show CDR1 as KGHSH and CDR2 as LQKENI. The CDR3 spans 14 residues. CDR3 residues: CASPTPTTNEKLFF. The CDR3 DNA reads as TGTGCCAGCCCAACACCTACAACTAATGAAAAACTGTTTTTT.

The rearrangement uses TRBV6-5 and TRBJ1-2; TRBD1 aligns across 8 bases. The CDR3 length is 16 residues. Germline V lookup: CDR1 MNHEY, CDR2 SVGAGI. Germline trimming cut 0 bases from V and 3 bases from J; bases unmatched to any gene: 6. The CDR3 sequence is CASSYSSRGRDYGYTF. CDR3 DNA: TGTGCCAGCAGTTACTCGTCCAGGGGGCGAGACTATGGCTACACCTTC.

The V call is TRBV11-2, the J call TRBJ2-2; 7 bases are shared with TRBD1. The CDR3 contains 15 residues. Germline CDR1 reads SGHAT; CDR2 reads FQNNGV. With V trimmed by 1 base and J by 6 bases, 5 bases remained unmatched. CDR3 sequence (DNA): TGTGCCAGCAGCTTAGCACCGACAGGGCCCGGGGAGCTGTTTTTT. Translating it yields CASSLAPTGPGELFF.

The J gene is TRBJ2-5, the V gene TRBV27; 9 nucleotides match TRBD1. From germline, CDR1 is MNHEY and CDR2 SMNVEV (reference sequence). This CDR3 is 13 amino acids long. The J segment lost 4 bases and the V segment lost 6 bases, leaving 3 bases of the junction unmatched. CDR3 DNA sequence: TGTGCCAGCAGCCTACAGGGGGCAGAGACCCAGTACTTC. Translation gives CASSLQGAETQYF.